This T cell receptor beta chain comes out of a study of glioma-infiltrating T cells. Study-wide background: Target coverage was about 4.5- to 11-fold for some 1 million blood T cells.

The CDR3 sequence is 15 residues long. Trimming took 9 bases from V and 4 from J; bases not matched to a gene: 14. TCR alpha and beta CDR3 regions were amplified from RNA using iRepertoire nested multiplex PCR. Each CDR3 protein gets one entry after TCRdb re-called the multiplex PCR reads with MiXCR. The data contain 300,000 to 400,000 distinct CDR3 sequences, about two fifths of them singletons. The material sequenced was glioma tissue, nonneoplastic brain tissue, or PBMCs (not recorded which). V gene TRBV12-3 or TRBV12-4 combines with J gene TRBJ1-2; TRBD1 matches at 7 bases. This sequence originates from a human donor with low-grade glioma or glioblastoma, undergoing nonglioma brain surgery, or in good health (not recorded which). The CDR3 DNA sequence: TGTGCCAGTTCCGTGGGACAGTCCTTTTTCTATGGCTACACCTTC. Residues: CASSVGQSFFYGYTF.